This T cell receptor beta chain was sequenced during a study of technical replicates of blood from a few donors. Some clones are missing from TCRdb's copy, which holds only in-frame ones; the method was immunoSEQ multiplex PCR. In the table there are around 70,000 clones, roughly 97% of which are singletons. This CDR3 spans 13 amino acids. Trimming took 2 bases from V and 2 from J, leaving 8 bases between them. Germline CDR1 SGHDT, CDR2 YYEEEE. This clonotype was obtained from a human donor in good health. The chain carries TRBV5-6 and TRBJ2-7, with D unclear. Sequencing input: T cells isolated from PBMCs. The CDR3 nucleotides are TGTGCCAGCAGCTTCTTTCAGACCTACGAGCAGTACTTC. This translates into CASSFFQTYEQYF.